The 32 T cell receptor beta chains below come from one sample, sequenced in a study. One entry per CDR3 protein, called by TCRdb with MiXCR from the 5' RACE reads. Of tens of thousands of distinct CDR3 sequences listed, 25% to 30% are singletons. The sequencing input was naive CD4+ T cells sorted from blood. The subset denotes: naive CD4+ T cells, CD4+CD45RA+CD25-. The origin of the receptors is a female donor with breast cancer.

V and J are TRBV28 and TRBJ2-7; 8 bases are shared with TRBD1. Germline V CDR1 and CDR2: MDHEN, SYDVKM. The CDR3 has 18 residues. V lost 2 bases to trimming and J lost 1 base; unmatched junction nucleotides: 13. CDR3 bases: TGTGCCAGCAGTTTACAGCCGGGACAGGCCATTGGGTCCTACGAGCAGTACTTC. Translation: CASSLQPGQAIGSYEQYF.

The gene calls are TRBV30 and TRBJ1-1; no definite D call. V was clipped by 5 bases and J by 5 bases, with 18 bases between them. Germline V lookup: CDR1 GTSNPN, CDR2 SVGIG (reference sequence). The CDR3 runs to 14 residues. The CDR3 protein is CAWGLGKGKTEAFF. CDR3 coding DNA: TGTGCCTGGGGCCTAGGGAAGGGTAAAACTGAAGCTTTCTTT.

The chain uses TRBV6-1 and TRBJ2-1, with unresolved D. CDR3 size: 11 residues. Trimming pared 8 bases from V and 4 bases from J, leaving 6 bases between. Germline V gives CDR1 MNHNS, CDR2 SASEGT. DNA of the CDR3: TGTGCCAGCCACGGGTACAATGAGCAGTTCTTC. Amino acid sequence: CASHGYNEQFF.

This clonotype was seen only a few times. J is TRBJ2-2 and V is TRBV11-3; D remains unclear. Germline CDR1 reads SGHNT; CDR2 reads YENEEA. Between the trimmed V and J ends, which lost 6 bases and 2 bases, there was a span of 13 bases. The length of the CDR3 is 15 residues. CDR3 sequence reads: CASSGSPSNTGELFF. Here the CDR3 DNA reads TGTGCCAGCAGTGGTTCTCCCTCCAACACCGGGGAGCTGTTTTTT.

The chain recombines TRBV11-2 with TRBJ2-7; 10 bases map to TRBD1. The germline V gene encodes CDR1 SGHAT and CDR2 FQNNGV. V shed 4 bases and J 6 bases; nucleotides not matched to a gene: 9. The CDR3 is made up of 15 amino acids. This CDR3 reads CASSSIRGQGSEQYF. The CDR3 DNA follows: TGTGCCAGCAGCTCAATCCGGGGACAGGGGTCCGAGCAGTACTTC. Combining the CDR3 with reference TRBV11-2 and TRBJ2-7 gives the whole variable domain EAGVAQSPRYKIIEKRQSVAFWCNPISGHATLYWYQQILGQGPKLLIQFQNNGVVDDSQLPKDRFSAERLKGVDSTLKIQPAKLEDSAVYLCASSSIRGQGSEQYFGPGTRLTVT.

The rearrangement links TRBV7-2 to TRBJ1-3, with a weak D call TRBD1 (6 bases). V was clipped by 5 bases and J by 3 bases, with 17 bases between them. Looked up from germline, CDR1 is SGHTA and CDR2 is FQGNSA. The CDR3 has 16 residues. The CDR3 protein is CASSPSAGAIGNTIYF. CDR3 bases: TGTGCCAGCAGCCCATCGGCGGGGGCTATTGGAAACACCATATATTTT.

This clonotype was counted between two and nine times. The junction departs from the called germline gene at one end, perhaps through a read error. J is TRBJ1-3 and V is TRBV7-7; no clear D gene. The CDR3 is 14 amino acids. The germline V gene encodes CDR1 SSHAT and CDR2 FNYEAQ (reference sequence). The CDR3 loop is CASSVGSQGNTIYF. DNA of the CDR3: TGTGCTAGCAGCGTCGGGAGTCAGGGAAACACCATATATTTT.

The sample holds a few counts of this clonotype. The rearrangement uses TRBV7-2 and TRBJ1-6; D ambiguous. V was cut by 3 bases and J by 5 bases, with 11 bases left in between. Germline values: CDR1 SGHTA, CDR2 FQGNSA. This CDR3 has 15 residues. The CDR3 nucleotides are TGTGCCAGCAGCTTCTCGGGATGGGATAATTCACCCCTCCACTTT. Residues: CASSFSGWDNSPLHF.

This clonotype was seen a handful of times. V gene TRBV7-3 combines with J gene TRBJ1-3; D ambiguous. CDR1 and CDR2 (germline): SGHTA, FQGTGA. Trimming pared 5 bases from V and 4 bases from J, leaving 9 bases between. This CDR3 region has 13 residues. CDR3 sequence (DNA): TGTGCCAGCAGCCCTCTCGCCGGAAACACCATATATTTT. As protein: CASSPLAGNTIYF.

This clonotype was seen only a few times. The chain combines TRBV7-9 with TRBJ1-2; possible D gene TRBD1, 5 bases. The CDR3 contains 16 residues. Trimming stripped 1 base from V and 4 bases from J, with 16 bases between. Germline V gene sequence: CDR1 SEHNR, CDR2 FQNEAQ (reference sequence). The DNA for the CDR3 is TGTGCCAGCAGCTTAGAGGGGTCCGGACGGCTCTATGGCTACACCTTC. This gives the protein CASSLEGSGRLYGYTF.

This clonotype occurred a few times. This chain connects TRBV20-1 to TRBJ2-7; D not resolved. The CDR3 is 12 residues long. V lost 5 bases and J 4 bases, leaving 12 bases between the germline ends. CDR1 and CDR2 from the germline V gene are DFQATT and SNEGSKA (reference sequence). DNA of the CDR3: TGCAGTGCTTTTACCACTGGATACGAGCAGTACTTC. As protein: CSAFTTGYEQYF.

This clonotype was counted ten times or more. This chain connects TRBV5-1 to TRBJ2-7, with no clear D. The CDR3 contains 16 residues. Germline-derived CDR1 and CDR2 are SGHRS and YFSETQ. Trimming removed 4 bases from V and 4 bases from J, with 21 bases in between. In DNA form, the CDR3 reads TGCGCCAGCAGCCGGTTGGACCCGTCCTCCTGGTACGAGCAGTACTTC. Translating it yields CASSRLDPSSWYEQYF.

This clonotype occurred a few times. This chain links TRBV5-1 with TRBJ2-7; the match to TRBD1 covers 8 bases. Germline loops: CDR1 SGHRS, CDR2 YFSETQ. The ends lost 7 bases at V and 0 bases at J; junction bases unmatched: 6. This CDR3 has 14 amino acids. CDR3 amino acids: CASWTGKSSYEQYF. For the CDR3, the DNA is TGCGCCAGCTGGACAGGGAAGAGCTCCTACGAGCAGTACTTC.

By sample fraction, this clonotype is medium-sized. In DNA form, the CDR3 reads TGCGCCAGCAGCTTAGATGATGGACAGTCCTATGGCTACACCTTC. Translated, it gives CASSLDDGQSYGYTF. The chain has TRBV5-1 and TRBJ1-2, with a possible D match to TRBD1 (6 bases). V was pared by 2 bases and J by 4 bases, with 15 bases between. CDR1 and CDR2 from the germline V gene are SGHRS and YFSETQ. CDR3 size: 15 residues.

The J gene is TRBJ1-6, the V gene TRBV20-1, with TRBD1 identical over 12 bases. Germline V CDR1 and CDR2: DFQATT, SNEGSKA (reference sequence). V lost 6 bases to trimming and J lost 9 bases; unmatched junction nucleotides: 6. There are 14 residues in the CDR3. The CDR3 coding sequence is TGCAGTGCGCTGGGGGGACAGGGGGCTTCACCCCTCCACTTT. This codes for CSALGGQGASPLHF.

The chain couples TRBV7-6 to TRBJ2-5, with unresolved D. The length of the CDR3 is 14 residues. The V and J ends lost 10 bases and 5 bases respectively, with 20 bases between them. Per germline, CDR1 SGHVS and CDR2 FNYEAQ. The CDR3 nucleotides are TGTGCCACCTCCCCACCTGCGGCAGCGGAGACCCAGTACTTC. It translates to CATSPPAAAETQYF.

The rearrangement uses TRBV20-1 and TRBJ2-7, with 10 bases that match TRBD1. The CDR3 has 12 amino acids. With V trimmed by 4 bases and J by 6 bases, 3 bases remained unmatched. CDR1 DFQATT and CDR2 SNEGSKA come from the germline V gene (reference sequence). In DNA, the CDR3 is TGCAGTGCTACCAGGGACAGGGGCGAGCAGTACTTC. It codes for CSATRDRGEQYF.

The chain recombines TRBV5-1 with TRBJ2-7; D gene unclear. CDR3 length: 12 amino acids. V lost 0 bases and J lost 3, with 4 bases in between. Germline-derived CDR1 and CDR2 are SGHRS and YFSETQ. The CDR3 spells CASSLVSYEQYF. In DNA, the CDR3 is TGCGCCAGCAGCTTGGTGAGCTACGAGCAGTACTTC.

At least ten counts were recorded for this clonotype. The J gene is TRBJ2-3, the V gene TRBV7-2; 11 bases are shared with TRBD2. The CDR3 extends over 15 amino acids. Germline V lookup: CDR1 SGHTA, CDR2 FQGNSA. Trimming removed 3 bases from V and 1 base from J; junction bases left unmatched: 0. Here the CDR3 reads CASSFSGRGTDTQYF. The CDR3 nucleotides read TGTGCCAGCAGCTTTAGCGGGAGGGGCACAGATACGCAGTATTTT.

This clonotype was seen repeatedly, ten times or more. The V and J genes are TRBV7-2 and TRBJ2-7, with D unclear. The CDR3 covers 14 residues. Trimming removed 4 bases from V and 0 bases from J, with 10 bases in between. CDR1 and CDR2 from the germline V gene are SGHTA and FQGNSA. CDR3 region: CASSSGRFSYEQYF. CDR3 in DNA: TGTGCCAGCAGCTCCGGGCGGTTCTCCTACGAGCAGTACTTC.

This clonotype was seen a few times. CDR3 coding DNA: TGCAGTGCTAGAGATGGGGCGGTGGGTGTGCCCGAGCAGTACTTC. The encoded protein is CSARDGAVGVPEQYF. The V call is TRBV20-1, the J call TRBJ2-7; tentative D call: TRBD1 (5 bases). CDR3 size: 15 residues. Germline CDR1 DFQATT, CDR2 SNEGSKA (reference sequence). V was cut by 0 bases and J by 6 bases, with 18 bases left in between.

The chain combines TRBV5-1 with TRBJ2-7, with 8 bases lining up with TRBD2. J lost 4 bases, V lost 0 bases, and 15 bases had no gene match. CDR1 SGHRS and CDR2 YFSETQ come from the germline V gene. This CDR3 comprises 18 residues. CDR3 bases: TGCGCCAGCAGCTTGGGACAGAGGAGCGGGAGAGGAGGATACGAGCAGTACTTC. Translated, it gives CASSLGQRSGRGGYEQYF.

Note on this clonotype: Mismatch with germline at one junction end may stem from a read error. CDR3 region: CAGSDTPFPPGEQYF. The CDR3 DNA reads TGTGCCGGCAGTGACACTCCATTTCCTCCCGGCGAGCAGTACTTC. V and J are TRBV6-1 and TRBJ2-7; no reliable D call. CDR3 length: 15 amino acids. Germline V CDR1 and CDR2: MNHNS, SASEGT.

This clonotype was recorded at least ten times. The chain joins TRBV6-5 to TRBJ1-5; maybe TRBD1 (5 bases). V dropped 7 bases and J dropped 6 bases, with 16 bases sitting between them. The CDR3 has 14 amino acids. Germline values: CDR1 MNHEY, CDR2 SVGAGI. The CDR3, as DNA: TGTGCCAGCACTGACTCAGGGTGGTCTCAGCCCCAGCATTTT. Its protein is CASTDSGWSQPQHF.

This clonotype was detected ten times or more. The genes are TRBV29-1 and TRBJ2-7; no clear D. V lost 5 bases to trimming and J lost 0 bases, with 11 bases between them. This CDR3 has 13 amino acids. Germline assignment: CDR1 SQVTM and CDR2 ANQGSEA. The CDR3 reads CSVIPPGSYEQYF. CDR3 in DNA: TGCAGCGTTATTCCCCCCGGCTCCTACGAGCAGTACTTC.

This clonotype was observed a few times. This chain connects TRBV6-5 to TRBJ1-1, with a possible D match to TRBD1 (5 bases). Germline V gene lookup returns CDR1 MNHEY and CDR2 SVGAGI. The V end was cut by 2 bases, the J end by 1 base, with 8 bases between. CDR3 length: 14 amino acids. This CDR3 is CASSYAGSNTEAFF. Written as DNA, the CDR3 is TGTGCCAGCAGTTACGCAGGGTCGAACACTGAAGCTTTCTTT.

This sequence joins TRBV24-1 and TRBJ2-3, with D possibly TRBD1 on 5 matching bases. The ends were cut back, 6 bases at V and 3 bases at J, with 15 bases in the middle. CDR1 and CDR2 (germline): KGHDR, SFDVKD. CDR3 length: 15 amino acids. This chain's CDR3 is CATSPSMGLTDTQYF. The CDR3 DNA follows: TGTGCCACCAGTCCATCTATGGGGCTTACAGATACGCAGTATTTT.

There are a few counts of this clonotype. The rearrangement uses TRBV4-3 and TRBJ1-2, with D perhaps matching TRBD1 (5 bases). The V and J ends lost 0 bases and 3 bases respectively, with 14 bases between them. CDR1 LGHNA and CDR2 YSLEER come from the germline V gene. This CDR3 contains 16 residues. CDR3 amino acids: CASSQDSDSRDYGYTF. CDR3 bases: TGCGCCAGCAGCCAAGATTCAGACAGCCGGGACTATGGCTACACCTTC.

This clonotype was detected ten times or more. The rearrangement joins TRBV5-1 to TRBJ2-3, with 11 positions matching TRBD1. The CDR3 covers 15 residues. Germline CDR1 is SGHRS and CDR2 is YFSETQ. Unmatched junction bases numbered 4, after V lost 3 bases and J lost 4 bases. The CDR3 region is CASSSRTGGPDTQYF. Written as DNA, the CDR3 is TGCGCCAGCAGCTCCAGGACAGGGGGCCCAGATACGCAGTATTTT.

This clonotype turned up a few times. This sequence joins TRBV29-1 and TRBJ1-4, with a tentative D call TRBD1 (5 bases). Trimming cost V 4 bases and J 4 bases, with 13 bases left between them. CDR1 is SQVTM and CDR2 is ANQGSEA in the germline V gene. The CDR3 spans 14 residues. DNA of the CDR3: TGCAGCGTTGCCGGGGCGCCGGGTAATGAAAAACTGTTTTTT. It codes for CSVAGAPGNEKLFF.

This clonotype was observed a handful of times. This chain links TRBV7-9 with TRBJ2-7; D remains ambiguous. Deletions cut 3 bases from V and 2 bases from J, with 5 bases between. This CDR3 is 12 amino acids long. In germline, CDR1 is SEHNR, CDR2 FQNEAQ (reference sequence). In DNA form, the CDR3 reads TGTGCCAGCAGCTTTGGGGCCTACGAGCAGTACTTC. Translating it yields CASSFGAYEQYF.

The CDR3: CASGYSNQPQHF. The CDR3, as DNA: TGTGCCAGCGGATATAGCAATCAGCCCCAGCATTTT. The chain links TRBV6-6 to TRBJ1-5; D is unresolved. The length of the CDR3 is 12 residues. V was pared by 8 bases and J by 0 bases, with 5 bases between. Germline CDR1 is MNHNY and CDR2 is SVGAGI (reference sequence).